The TCR beta chain described here comes from a study of T cell responses to AZD1222 COVID-19 vaccine. Study-wide results and limits: Repertoire sampling was restricted to post-peak T cell response timepoints. Spike was spanned by vaccine-associated CD4 TCRs, with dominance at 160-218 and 743-854. Spike-specific TCR breadth and depth were elevated following two AZD1222 doses.

CDR1 and CDR2 from the germline V gene are SGHDT and YYEEEE. The CDR3 is 14 residues long. Trimming removed 1 base from V and 6 bases from J, with 13 bases in between. Turning to this clone: Its matching antigen is unknown.

Method: immunoSEQ multiplex PCR; TCRdb's copy keeps in-frame clones and lacks some. This sample carries 150,000 or so clones, 92% of them seen once, and the ten largest clones take less than 1.3%. This clonotype was obtained from an adult who received the AZD1222 COVID-19 vaccine. The chain uses TRBV5-6 and TRBJ1-2, with D possibly being TRBD1 (5 bases). The sample consisted of peripheral blood, taken 28 days after the second AZD1222 dose. CDR3 amino acids: CASSLSWGSDGYTF. The DNA of the CDR3 is TGTGCCAGCAGCTTGAGTTGGGGGTCCGATGGCTACACCTTC.